The following is a T cell receptor beta chain sequence with its context. The antigen is unknown. The CDR3 extends over 14 amino acids. Trimming took off 3 bases at V and 4 bases at J, with 12 bases between the two ends. Germline V CDR1 and CDR2: MNHEY, SMNVEV (reference sequence). The protocol was immunoSEQ multiplex PCR, while the TCRdb copy is restricted to in-frame clones and leaves out a portion. The sample contains tens of thousands of clones, roughly 84% of which appear only once. This sample is part of a study of graft-versus-host responses after intestinal transplantation. Study overall: Multivisceral, liver-intestinal, or isolated intestinal transplants were received by the recipients. Every recipient underwent anti-thymocyte globulin induction, then tacrolimus and steroids for approximately three years.

The chain joins TRBV27 to TRBJ1-2, with a possible D match to TRBD1 (5 bases). The receptor was isolated from a human donor who was the organ donor for an intestinal transplant. The sample in question was unstimulated CD8+ T cells sorted from spleen or lymph node cells, obtained before transplant. The chain's CDR3 is CASSFSGTPYGYTF. The CDR3 DNA reads as TGTGCCAGCAGTTTCTCAGGGACCCCCTATGGCTACACCTTC.